This T cell receptor (beta chain) is from a study of read filtering for tumor transcriptome and immune sequencing. Across the study: Revised staging placed eight or nine patients in R-ISS I, some 17 in II, roughly 7 in III. Whole-transcriptome libraries were prepared after DNase treatment.

In its sample, this clonotype was seen many times. The antigen is undetermined. Study observations and caveats: RNA-seq captured clonotypes less deeply and reliably than IR-seq.

This CDR3 spans 19 amino acids. Trimming cost V 0 bases and J 6 bases, with 24 bases left between them. The germline V gene has CDR1 MGHRA and CDR2 YSYEKL. This library used roughly 0.4 ug RNA and molecular barcoded adaptors spanning alpha/delta and beta/gamma chains. Using its own MiXCR run on the reads, TCRdb lists one record per CDR3 protein. The sample includes 20,000 to 25,000 distinct CDR3 sequences, 12% to 15% of them seen just once. The sequenced sample consisted of a population of CD138-negative cells sorted from bone marrow. This receptor was obtained from a donor at least 40 years old with multiple myeloma. J is TRBJ1-5 and V is TRBV4-1, with a possible D match to TRBD1 (6 bases). CDR3 residues: CASSQDSSLDGGLRQPQHF. In DNA form, the CDR3 reads TGCGCCAGCAGCCAAGATAGCTCCTTGGACGGGGGGCTCCGTCAGCCCCAGCATTTT.